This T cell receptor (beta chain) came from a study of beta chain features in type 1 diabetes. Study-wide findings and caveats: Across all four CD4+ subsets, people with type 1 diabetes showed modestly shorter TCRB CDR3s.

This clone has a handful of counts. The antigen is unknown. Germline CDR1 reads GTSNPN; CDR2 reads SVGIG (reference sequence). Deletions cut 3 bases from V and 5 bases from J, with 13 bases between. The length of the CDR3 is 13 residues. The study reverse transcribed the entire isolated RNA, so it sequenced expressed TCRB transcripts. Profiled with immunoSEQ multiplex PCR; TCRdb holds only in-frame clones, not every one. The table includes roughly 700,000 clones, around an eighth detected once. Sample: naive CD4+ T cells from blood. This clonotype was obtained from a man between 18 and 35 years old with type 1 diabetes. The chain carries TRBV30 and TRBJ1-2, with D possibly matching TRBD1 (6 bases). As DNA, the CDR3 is TGTGCCTGGAGCCGACAGGAACTATATGGCTACACCTTC. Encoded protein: CAWSRQELYGYTF.